The text below deals with one T cell receptor beta chain. Its target is unknown. The data derive from a study of a mutant IDH1 vaccine in newly diagnosed glioma. Study-level information: The start of vaccination came 4-6 weeks after radiotherapy alone, or with temozolomide cycles.

Noted time point: week 47, end of study. Topical imiquimod was applied with each vaccine dose, which held 300 ug of mutant IDH1 20-mer peptide. Assay used: immunoSEQ multiplex PCR; TCRdb lists only in-frame clones, some missing. Of under 60,000 clones in the sample, roughly 72% were seen once. The input for sequencing was PBMCs, taken from a glioma patient whose treatment included an IDH1 peptide vaccine. The clonotype comes from a woman between 40 and 55 years old with glioma. Some clones in this sample may be carry-over from other donors' samples.

CDR3 sequence reads: CASKAGGNQPQHF. For the CDR3, the DNA is TGTGCCAGCAAGGCGGGAGGAAATCAGCCCCAGCATTTT. The genes are TRBV6-4 and TRBJ1-5; D remains ambiguous. V lost 7 bases, J lost 4 bases, and 11 bases lay in between. The length of the CDR3 is 13 residues. Germline loops: CDR1 MRHNA, CDR2 SNTAGT.